A selection of T cell receptor beta chains follows, all from one sample in a study of T-cell reconstitution after alpha-beta-depleted transplantation in children. In TCRdb, the PCR reads were re-called with MiXCR into one record per CDR3 protein. The repertoire holds approximately 500,000 distinct CDR3 sequences, with roughly 10% as singletons. This specimen consisted of PBMCs, obtained before TCRalphabeta/CD19-depleted stem cell transplant. Every receptor here comes from a child younger than 10 with inherited bone marrow failure, due to receive a stem cell transplant. Each CDR3 is given without its conserved first and last residue.

TRBJ2-5,TRBV6-1,ASRGLADQETQY
TRBJ2-2,TRBV7-2,ASSLEVGGELF
TRBJ2-2,TRBV4-1,ASSQEGTSENTGELF
TRBJ2-5,TRBV4-3,ASSQEASGFGTQY
TRBJ2-1,TRBV20-1,SAREGGNEQF
TRBJ2-1,TRBV7-9,ASSSPTSGREDEQF
TRBJ1-5,TRBV11-2,ASSYEPDYSNQPQH
TRBJ1-1,TRBV12-3/TRBV12-4,ASRGTGGTEAF
TRBJ2-1,TRBV20-1,SARDGQGLDNEQF
TRBJ2-6,TRBV10-3,AISEDPSGANVLT
TRBJ2-1,TRBV7-2,ASSFQLDGYNEQF
TRBJ2-1,TRBV20-1,IWGLAGKNEQF
TRBJ2-7,TRBV27,ASSFVSNLYEQY
TRBJ2-2,TRBV12-3/TRBV12-4,ASSRRSAADTGELF
TRBJ1-5,TRBV3-1,ASSRYHPGNVQPQH
TRBJ1-5,TRBV20-1,SAREIGGLTTPQH